One sample yielded the 20 T cell receptor beta chains listed below, sequenced in a study of glioma-infiltrating T cells after dendritic cell vaccination. The repertoire was sequenced with immunoSEQ multiplex PCR; TCRdb's copy has only in-frame clones and lacks some. The profile shows approximately 82,000 clones, over 85% of them singletons. The material was blood, obtained before dendritic cell vaccination. The receptor source for this set is a human donor with glioblastoma.

DNA of the CDR3: TGTGCCAGCAGCTTGGACCCCGGGACTGAAGCTTTCTTT. Translation: CASSLDPGTEAFF. The chain employs TRBV5-5 and TRBJ1-1; no definite D call. This CDR3 is 13 amino acids long. Trimming pared 0 bases from V and 5 bases from J, leaving 8 bases between. Germline V gene sequence: CDR1 SGHKS, CDR2 YYEKEE (reference sequence).

The chain carries TRBV29-1 and TRBJ2-3; D remains unclear. CDR1 and CDR2 from the germline V gene are SQVTM and ANQGSEA. This CDR3 has 10 amino acids. V lost 7 bases to trimming and J lost 11 bases, with 13 bases between them. CDR3: CSAGDSGQYF. CDR3 bases: TGCAGCGCCGGAGATTCCGGGCAGTATTTT.

The chain has TRBV9 and TRBJ1-3; 8 bases align to TRBD1. CDR1 is SGDLS, CDR2 YYNGEE, per germline. With V trimmed by 3 bases and J by 2 bases, 7 bases remained unmatched. The CDR3 consists of 16 residues. The CDR3 nucleotides are TGTGCCAGCAGCGAAAGTATACAGGGGGCTGGAAACACCATATATTTT. Amino acids: CASSESIQGAGNTIYF. Full variable domain (rest looked up from reference TRBV9 and TRBJ1-3): DSGVTQTPKHLITATGQRVTLRCSPRSGDLSVYWYQQSLDQGLQFLIQYYNGEERAKGNILERFSAQQFPDLHSELNLSSLELGDSALYFCASSESIQGAGNTIYFGEGSWLTVV.

This chain links TRBV27 with TRBJ1-2; 7 positions match TRBD1. Germline V gene sequence: CDR1 MNHEY, CDR2 SMNVEV (reference sequence). Losses at the gene ends were 5 bases for V and 2 bases for J; bases not matched to a gene: 5. The CDR3 sequence is 14 residues long. In DNA form, the CDR3 reads TGTGCCAGCAGTCCATGGGGACAGAACTATGGCTACACCTTC. Translating gives CASSPWGQNYGYTF.

The chain is built from TRBV5-1 and TRBJ1-1, with D possibly TRBD1 on 6 matching bases. This CDR3 has 14 amino acids. The germline V gene has CDR1 SGHRS and CDR2 YFSETQ. V was cut by 1 base and J by 4 bases, with 11 bases left in between. As DNA, the CDR3 is TGCGCCAGCAGCTTGTCTCGGGGGGCCACTGAAGCTTTCTTT. Residues: CASSLSRGATEAFF.

This chain joins TRBV10-3 and TRBJ2-7, with 7 positions matching TRBD1. Germline V gene lookup returns CDR1 ENHRY and CDR2 SYGVKD. V was pared by 2 bases and J by 4 bases, with 20 bases of the junction left unmatched. The CDR3 is 19 amino acids. CDR3 in amino acids: CAISEEGARIRGPFYEQYF. The CDR3 DNA follows: TGTGCCATCAGTGAGGAGGGGGCGAGGATTCGCGGACCGTTTTACGAGCAGTACTTC.

The chain links TRBV10-2 to TRBJ1-1; 12 positions agree with TRBD1. J gave up 4 bases and V 5 bases, and 8 bases lay outside the gene matches. CDR1 is WSHSY, CDR2 SAAADI, per germline. The CDR3 contains 16 residues. The CDR3 spells CASSWGTGGAGTEAFF. CDR3 DNA: TGCGCCAGCAGTTGGGGGACAGGGGGCGCCGGCACTGAAGCTTTCTTT.

As DNA, the CDR3 is TGTGCCAGCAGCTTTGCGGGCTCACAGACCCAGTACTTC. Its protein product is CASSFAGSQTQYF. The rearrangement links TRBV5-4 to TRBJ2-5; a weak D match, TRBD2 (5 bases). Trimming cost V 2 bases and J 6 bases, with 11 bases left between them. The CDR3 length is 13 residues. Germline CDR1 and CDR2: SGHNT and YYREEE (reference sequence).

The J gene is TRBJ2-5, the V gene TRBV27; a possible D gene is TRBD2 (7 bases). Per germline, CDR1 MNHEY and CDR2 SMNVEV (reference sequence). With 3 bases removed from V and 4 bases from J, the gap between germline ends came to 15 bases. This CDR3 region has 15 residues. The CDR3 is CASSLRGRAPETQYF. The CDR3 coding sequence is TGTGCCAGCAGTTTGAGGGGGAGGGCCCCAGAGACCCAGTACTTC.

The gene calls are TRBV18 and TRBJ1-1, with 10 bases matching TRBD1. The junction had 2 bases not matched to a gene; V was cut back by 3 bases and J by 4 bases. Germline values: CDR1 KGHSH, CDR2 LQKENI. The CDR3 consists of 14 residues. The CDR3 bases are TGTGCCAGCTCACCCGGGACAGGGGCCACTGAAGCTTTCTTT. The encoded protein is CASSPGTGATEAFF.

The chain carries TRBV18 and TRBJ2-7, with 7 bases lining up with TRBD1. Trimming took 8 bases from V and 3 from J; bases not matched to a gene: 10. This CDR3 has 14 amino acids. Germline V gives CDR1 KGHSH, CDR2 LQKENI. The chain's CDR3 is CASGAPGQIYEQYF. CDR3 coding DNA: TGTGCCAGCGGAGCGCCGGGACAGATCTACGAGCAGTACTTC. The full variable domain, completed using reference TRBV18 and TRBJ2-7, is NAGVMQNPRHLVRRRGQEARLRCSPMKGHSHVYWYRQLPEEGLKFMVYLQKENIIDESGMPKERFSAEFPKEGPSILRIQQVVRGDSAAYFCASGAPGQIYEQYFGPGTRLTVT.

The sample holds a few counts of this clone. This sequence joins TRBV29-1 and TRBJ2-1; 7 nucleotides match TRBD1. With V trimmed by 7 bases and J by 0 bases, 3 bases remained unmatched. Germline-derived CDR1 and CDR2 are SQVTM and ANQGSEA. CDR3 length: 13 residues. CDR3 region: CSAGDSSYNEQFF. The DNA of the CDR3 is TGCAGCGCTGGGGACAGCTCCTACAATGAGCAGTTCTTC.

The genes are TRBV12-2 and TRBJ2-3; TRBD2, the table's D call, was not compared with the DNA. TRBV12-2 is flagged as a pseudogene. CDR3 length: 15 amino acids. The CDR3 nucleotides are TGTGCAAGTCGCTTCCCAAGACTAGCCCCAGATACGCAGTATTTT. Translating gives CASRFPRLAPDTQYF.

Here the CDR3 DNA reads TGTGCCAGCAGTGCCGGCGGTTTCTCCACAGATACGCAGTATTTT. It codes for CASSAGGFSTDTQYF. The chain is built from TRBV25-1 and TRBJ2-3, with D hard to call. Deletions cut 4 bases from V and 2 bases from J, with 13 bases between. This CDR3 has 15 residues. CDR1 MGHDK and CDR2 SYGVNS come from the germline V gene.

The rearrangement links TRBV5-1 to TRBJ1-1; no clear D. Germline assignment: CDR1 SGHRS and CDR2 YFSETQ. This CDR3 spans 13 amino acids. V gave up 5 bases and J gave up 10 bases, with 18 bases separating them. Here the CDR3 DNA reads TGCGCCAGCAGACCTGGCGGGGAGGGTCGAGCTTTCTTT. Its translation: CASRPGGEGRAFF.

The chain couples TRBV4-1 to TRBJ2-2, with TRBD1 matching over 7 bases. V shed 1 base and J 5 bases; nucleotides not matched to a gene: 1. CDR3 length equals 14 residues. Germline CDR1 is MGHRA and CDR2 is YSYEKL. This CDR3 reads CASSQGDRTGELFF. CDR3 DNA: TGCGCCAGCAGCCAAGGGGACAGAACCGGGGAGCTGTTTTTT.

This rearrangement joins TRBV19 to TRBJ1-1; D is unclear. The CDR3 length is 13 residues. Trimming removed 3 bases at V and 1 base at J, with 6 bases between. Germline loops: CDR1 LNHDA, CDR2 SQIVND (reference sequence). The chain's CDR3 is CASSMRQNTEAFF. For the CDR3, the DNA is TGTGCCAGTAGTATGAGGCAGAACACTGAAGCTTTCTTT.

This chain uses TRBV4-1 with TRBJ2-5, with 11 bases identical to TRBD2. CDR3 length equals 18 residues. The V segment lost 3 bases and the J segment 7 bases; nucleotides outside the gene matches: 16. CDR1 MGHRA and CDR2 YSYEKL come from the germline V gene. CDR3 in DNA: TGCGCCAGCAGCCAGCACCGAGGGGGACTAGCGGAACTGGGGACCCAGTACTTC. Amino acid sequence: CASSQHRGGLAELGTQYF.

V gene TRBV6-4 combines with J gene TRBJ1-1; D gene uncertain. Deletions cut 7 bases from V and 1 base from J, with 13 bases between. The CDR3 extends over 14 amino acids. From germline, CDR1 is MRHNA and CDR2 SNTAGT. The CDR3 DNA is TGTGCCAGCACCCTAAGCCCAGGGAACACTGAAGCTTTCTTT. Encoded protein: CASTLSPGNTEAFF.

The chain uses TRBV29-1 and TRBJ2-7; 8 bases align to TRBD1. CDR3 size: 14 residues. V shed 2 bases, J shed 4 bases, and the junction held 7 bases outside the gene matches. Germline V CDR1 and CDR2: SQVTM, ANQGSEA. This chain's CDR3 is CSVELTGASYEQYF. CDR3 coding DNA: TGCAGCGTTGAACTGACAGGGGCGTCTTACGAGCAGTACTTC.